This TCR beta chain was captured by sequencing in a study of ipilimumab plus nivolumab after autologous stem cell transplantation. The overall study: A median of 8 nivolumab and about five ipilimumab doses were given. Study-level results: The authors say TCR, Treg and microbiome findings warrant further study.

With respect to this clone: Its antigen remains unknown.

Germline V lookup: CDR1 MNHEY, CDR2 SMNVEV (reference sequence). With 6 bases removed from V and 5 bases from J, the gap between germline ends came to 13 bases. The CDR3 contains 13 residues. TCRdb keeps only in-frame clones here, not all; method: immunoSEQ multiplex PCR. The data hold tens of thousands of clones, with under 85% observed a single time. Patients got ipilimumab 1 mg/kg beginning 14 to 28 days post-transplant. Through week 26, nivolumab 3 mg/kg IV was given weeks 1, 4, 7, 10, then biweekly. The sample here was PBMCs, taken in a trial of ipilimumab plus nivolumab as post-transplant consolidation. This chain links TRBV27 with TRBJ2-5; a possible D gene is TRBD2 (6 bases). The receptor's source is a male donor with diffuse large B-cell lymphoma. DNA of the CDR3: TGTGCCAGCAGGCCCGCGGGGTGGGAGACCCAGTACTTC. Translated: CASRPAGWETQYF.